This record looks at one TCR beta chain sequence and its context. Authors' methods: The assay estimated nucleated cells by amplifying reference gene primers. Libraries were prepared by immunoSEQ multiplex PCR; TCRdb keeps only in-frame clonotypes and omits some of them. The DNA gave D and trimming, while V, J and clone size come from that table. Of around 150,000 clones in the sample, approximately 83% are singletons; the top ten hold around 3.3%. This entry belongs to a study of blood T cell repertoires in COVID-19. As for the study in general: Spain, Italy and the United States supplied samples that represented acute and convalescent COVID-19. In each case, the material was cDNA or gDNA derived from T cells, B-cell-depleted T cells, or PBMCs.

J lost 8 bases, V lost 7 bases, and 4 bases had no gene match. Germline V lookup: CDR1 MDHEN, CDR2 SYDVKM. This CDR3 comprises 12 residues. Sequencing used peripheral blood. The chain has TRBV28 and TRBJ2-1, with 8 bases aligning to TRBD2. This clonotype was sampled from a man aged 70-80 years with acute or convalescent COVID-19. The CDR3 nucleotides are TGTGCCAGCAATAGCGGGATTTATGAGCAGTTCTTC. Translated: CASNSGIYEQFF.